The entry that follows covers one T cell receptor (beta chain) sequence. Germline V gene lookup returns CDR1 LGHNA and CDR2 YNFKEQ. V was pared by 0 bases and J by 1 base, with 7 bases between. The CDR3 runs to 14 residues. Authors' methods: Amplifying reference gene primers gave estimates of nucleated cell counts. Measured with immunoSEQ multiplex PCR; TCRdb has only the in-frame clones, and not every one. The V and J calls and clone size were taken over from that table, and D and trimming were inferred from the DNA. In the table there are some 270,000 clones, roughly 89% of which are singletons. This record comes from a study of blood T cell repertoires in COVID-19. Study at large: Both acute and convalescent COVID-19 samples were obtained from the United States, Italy and Spain. The analysed material was cDNA or gDNA that came from T cells, B-cell-depleted T cells, or PBMCs.

The chain recombines TRBV4-2 with TRBJ2-7; D is unresolved. The sequencing input was peripheral blood. The clonotype originates from a man aged 25 to 45 with acute or convalescent COVID-19. The DNA of the CDR3 is TGTGCCAGCAGCCAAGATGGTACTTCCTACGAGCAGTACTTC. Protein product: CASSQDGTSYEQYF.